These 29 T cell receptor beta chains came from one sample sequenced in a study of CD8+CD57+ T cells in acquired aplastic anemia. It was genomic DNA that served as the template for profiling TCR beta VDJ and CDR3. In TCRdb, the reads were re-called with MiXCR into one record per CDR3 protein. Among 74,000 or so distinct CDR3 sequences listed, around 50% were seen once. The specimen sequenced was sorted CD4+, CD8+, or CD8+CD57+ T cells (not recorded which) from PBMCs. These receptors came from a human donor in good health, serving as a control.

The genes are TRBV25-1 and TRBJ2-7, with D tentatively TRBD1 (5 bases). V was shortened by 8 bases and J by 0 bases, with 11 bases between the two germline ends. This CDR3 comprises 13 residues. Germline CDR1 and CDR2: MGHDK and SYGVNS. The CDR3, as DNA: TGTGCCAGCTTGCCACAGGACTCCTACGAGCAGTACTTC. Its protein product is CASLPQDSYEQYF.

This clonotype was seen at least ten times. The chain carries TRBV7-3 and TRBJ2-7; D remains unclear. This CDR3 is built from 12 residues. V was pared by 2 bases and J by 5 bases, with 7 bases between. Germline V CDR1 and CDR2: SGHTA, FQGTGA. CDR3 in DNA: TGTGCCAGCAGCTTAGCTGGGGACGAGCAGTACTTC. Translated: CASSLAGDEQYF.

CDR3 sequence: CSARSIGTGGGYGYTF. In DNA form, the CDR3 reads TGCAGTGCACGAAGCATCGGGACAGGGGGTGGCTATGGCTACACCTTC. The V call is TRBV20-1, the J call TRBJ1-2; 11 bases align to TRBD1. The CDR3 totals 16 residues. V trimming: 6 bases; J trimming: 4 bases; junction bases outside the gene matches: 13. Germline CDR1 is DFQATT and CDR2 is SNEGSKA (reference sequence).

This clonotype was counted ten times or more. At one of its ends the junction is not consistent with the germline gene, which may arise from a read error. V gene TRBV6-1 combines with J gene TRBJ2-1; 8 nucleotides match TRBD2. The CDR3 sequence is 11 residues long. CDR1 is MNHNS and CDR2 is SASEGT in the germline V gene. CDR3 loop: CASSEPGLVIF. CDR3 in DNA: TGTGCCAGCAGTGAACCGGGACTAGTGATCTTC.

The rearrangement uses TRBV20-1 and TRBJ1-6; no clear D gene. Trimming removed 0 bases from V and 7 bases from J, with 16 bases in between. Germline assignment: CDR1 DFQATT and CDR2 SNEGSKA (reference sequence). The CDR3 covers 16 residues. DNA for the CDR3: TGCAGTGCTAGAGATATGACCCAACCCCCGAATTCACCCCTCCACTTT. Amino acid sequence: CSARDMTQPPNSPLHF.

V and J are TRBV25-1 and TRBJ2-1; 8 bases map to TRBD1. The length of the CDR3 is 14 residues. After removal of 5 bases from V and 6 bases from J, the junction contained 6 bases not matched to a gene. Germline V CDR1 and CDR2: MGHDK, SYGVNS. As DNA, the CDR3 is TGTGCCAGCAGTCAAAGGGGACAGGCCAATGAGCAGTTCTTC. The encoded protein is CASSQRGQANEQFF.

This chain connects TRBV11-2 to TRBJ2-1, with TRBD1 matching 9 bases. CDR3 length equals 15 residues. Germline lookup yields CDR1 SGHAT and CDR2 FQNNGV. The V and J ends lost 4 bases and 4 bases, in that order; junction bases with no gene match: 5. This CDR3 is CASSSYRGRYNEQFF. CDR3 DNA: TGTGCCAGCAGCTCATACAGGGGGCGGTACAATGAGCAGTTCTTC.

The chain combines TRBV29-1 with TRBJ2-3; 9 bases map to TRBD1. The CDR3 is 14 amino acids. V shed 2 bases and J 3 bases; nucleotides not matched to a gene: 3. Germline V CDR1 and CDR2: SQVTM, ANQGSEA. In DNA, the CDR3 is TGCAGCGTTGAAACGGGACAGGGAACAGATACGCAGTATTTT. Its translation: CSVETGQGTDTQYF.

This clonotype has just one count. The chain recombines TRBV29-1 with TRBJ2-2; D remains ambiguous. With 6 bases removed from V and 1 base from J, the gap between germline ends came to 9 bases. Per the germline V gene, CDR1 is SQVTM and CDR2 is ANQGSEA. The CDR3 totals 13 residues. CDR3 coding DNA: TGCAGCGTGAGAGAGAGGAACACCGGGGAGCTGTTTTTT. Its protein is CSVRERNTGELFF.

Note on this clonotype: It is likely a read error, because the conserved phenylalanine at the end of the CDR3 is missing. J is TRBJ2-7 and V is TRBV2; D possibly corresponds to TRBD1 (6 bases). The CDR3 spans 14 residues. CDR1 is SNHLY, CDR2 FYNNEI, per germline. CDR3 in amino acids: CASSETGVTYKQYS. The CDR3 coding sequence is TGTGCCAGCAGCGAGACAGGCGTAACCTACAAGCAGTACTCC.

This clonotype was counted at least ten times. The V and J genes are TRBV18 and TRBJ1-6; D is unclear. The CDR3 is 13 residues long. V lost 1 base and J 9 bases, leaving 7 bases between the germline ends. Germline CDR1 reads KGHSH; CDR2 reads LQKENI. CDR3 DNA sequence: TGTGCCAGCTCACCACGTTCTAGTTCACCCCTCCACTTT. Amino acids: CASSPRSSSPLHF.

This chain connects TRBV15 to TRBJ2-3; 12 bases line up with TRBD2. Germline V gives CDR1 LNHNV, CDR2 YYDKDF (reference sequence). The CDR3 runs to 18 residues. The V and J ends lost 1 base and 4 bases, in that order; junction bases with no gene match: 9. The CDR3 DNA sequence: TGTGCCACCAGCAGAGTAGAGGCGACTAGCGGGAGCCCAGATACGCAGTATTTT. Its protein is CATSRVEATSGSPDTQYF.

This rearrangement joins TRBV2 to TRBJ1-6, with no clear D. CDR1 is SNHLY, CDR2 FYNNEI, per germline. The CDR3 has 11 amino acids. The V end was cut by 7 bases, the J end by 14 bases, with 12 bases between. This CDR3 reads CASISSGTLHF. The DNA of the CDR3 is TGTGCCAGCATTTCAAGTGGGACCCTCCACTTT.

This clonotype was detected ten times or more. The rearrangement uses TRBV11-2 and TRBJ2-7; 10 bases fit TRBD1. The CDR3 spans 14 residues. CDR1 and CDR2 (germline): SGHAT, FQNNGV. V dropped 2 bases and J dropped 7; count of bases not matched to a gene: 5. CDR3 DNA: TGTGCCAGCAGCTTAAGGACAGGGGGATGGGAGCAGTACTTC. Translation: CASSLRTGGWEQYF.

There are many counts of this clonotype. V and J are TRBV6-4 and TRBJ1-6; 11 bases are a match to TRBD1. This CDR3 is 16 amino acids long. The ends lost 4 bases at V and 8 bases at J; junction bases unmatched: 7. The germline V gene has CDR1 MRHNA and CDR2 SNTAGT. As DNA, the CDR3 is TGTGCCAGCAGTGCCACACCGGGACAGGGGGATTCACCCCTCCACTTT. It specifies CASSATPGQGDSPLHF.

The chain couples TRBV10-2 to TRBJ1-1; D remains unclear. CDR1 and CDR2 (germline): WSHSY, SAAADI. Trimming took off 0 bases at V and 4 bases at J, with 9 bases between the two ends. The CDR3 is 14 residues long. The CDR3 DNA follows: TGCGCCAGCAGTGAGTCGGCGGACCCCACTGAAGCTTTCTTT. This translates into CASSESADPTEAFF.

This clonotype was seen just once. The conserved final phenylalanine or tryptophan is absent from the CDR3, which likely points to a read error. V is TRBV7-9 and J is TRBJ1-1; no clear D gene. The CDR3 length is 12 residues. Looked up from germline, CDR1 is SEHNR and CDR2 is FQNEAQ (reference sequence). Trimming removed 5 bases from V and 7 bases from J, with 11 bases in between. The CDR3 DNA reads as TGTGCCAGCAGCCCGACGGGTAATGAAGCTTTCCTT. Translation: CASSPTGNEAFL.

Of note for this clonotype: A much larger clone differs from this one at a single base, so this may be a read error. The CDR3 sequence: CASSLTNSGTDTQYF. CDR3 nucleotide sequence: TGTGCCAGCAGTTTAACTAACTCAGGCACAGATACGCAGTATTTT. The V and J genes are TRBV28 and TRBJ2-3; D unresolved. Per the germline V gene, CDR1 is MDHEN and CDR2 is SYDVKM. Trimming pared 2 bases from V and 1 base from J, leaving 10 bases between. CDR3 length: 15 amino acids.

The V call is TRBV24-1, the J call TRBJ2-7; D unclear. The CDR3 spans 12 residues. Trimming cost V 5 bases and J 5 bases, with 9 bases left between them. Germline values: CDR1 KGHDR, CDR2 SFDVKD. The DNA of the CDR3 is TGTGCCACCAGTGGGCAAGGGAACGAGCAGTACTTC. Translated: CATSGQGNEQYF.

The rearrangement links TRBV7-2 to TRBJ1-2; unclear D gene. The length of the CDR3 is 13 residues. Trimming left V 2 bases short and J 7 bases short, with 11 bases between. CDR1 and CDR2 from the germline V gene are SGHTA and FQGNSA. CDR3 loop: CASSLPDLLGYTF. CDR3 DNA: TGTGCCAGCAGCTTACCGGATTTGCTTGGCTACACCTTC.

The V call is TRBV5-1, the J call TRBJ2-1; D unresolved. Germline lookup yields CDR1 SGHRS and CDR2 YFSETQ. The V end lost 4 bases, the J end lost 8 bases, and 13 bases lay between the germline ends. CDR3 length: 13 amino acids. For the CDR3, the DNA is TGCGCCAGCAGCCAAGATGGTCCAGATGAGCAGTTCTTC. Protein product: CASSQDGPDEQFF.

This clonotype has a count of ten or more. The genes are TRBV6-1 and TRBJ1-4; D remains ambiguous. This CDR3 contains 19 residues. Germline CDR1 and CDR2: MNHNS and SASEGT. Trimming cost V 4 bases and J 7 bases, with 28 bases left between them. Written as DNA, the CDR3 is TGTGCCAGCAGTGGGGAAGGAGCACCAATACGGAGGGATCGTGAAAAACTGTTTTTT. This encodes CASSGEGAPIRRDREKLFF.

The chain's CDR3 is CASSLVGFYEQYF. The CDR3 nucleotides are TGTGCCAGCAGCTTAGTGGGGTTCTACGAGCAGTACTTC. The chain recombines TRBV7-3 with TRBJ2-7; D not certain. V lost 2 bases to trimming and J lost 3 bases, with 8 bases between them. The CDR3 sequence is 13 residues long. CDR1 SGHTA and CDR2 FQGTGA come from the germline V gene.

This sequence joins TRBV10-2 and TRBJ2-7, with TRBD2 identical over 13 bases. The V gene end was trimmed by 3 bases and the J gene end by 3 bases; junction bases not matched to a gene: 5. The CDR3 extends over 16 amino acids. Germline loops: CDR1 WSHSY, CDR2 SAAADI. The CDR3 coding sequence is TGCGCCAGCAGTGAACCGGGACTAGCGGGATTCTACGAGCAGTACTTC. It encodes CASSEPGLAGFYEQYF.

The chain joins TRBV7-8 to TRBJ1-1; D possibly corresponds to TRBD1 (6 bases). The CDR3 contains 14 residues. V was cut by 7 bases and J by 0 bases, with 12 bases left in between. Germline V gene sequence: CDR1 SGHVS, CDR2 FQNEAQ. The CDR3 sequence is CASKTGPMNTEAFF. CDR3 nucleotides: TGTGCCAGCAAAACAGGGCCTATGAACACTGAAGCTTTCTTT.

This clonotype was picked up many times. V usage is TRBV9 and J usage is TRBJ1-1; TRBD1 is a possible D gene (5 bases). CDR3 length: 17 residues. The germline V and J ends were trimmed by 3 bases and 3 bases, with 21 bases remaining between them. The germline V gene has CDR1 SGDLS and CDR2 YYNGEE. CDR3 bases: TGTGCCAGCAGCGCCGAGGGTAGTGGGGGTCCGGACACTGAAGCTTTCTTT. Its protein is CASSAEGSGGPDTEAFF.

This clonotype was found many times. The rearrangement joins TRBV11-1 to TRBJ2-7; 8 bases agree with TRBD1. The trim removed 4 bases at V and 1 base at J, leaving 9 bases unmatched. This CDR3 has 16 amino acids. Germline CDR1 SGHAT, CDR2 FQDESV (reference sequence). This CDR3 is CASSYGQGGVSYEQYF. CDR3 coding DNA: TGTGCCAGCAGCTACGGACAGGGAGGAGTTTCCTACGAGCAGTACTTC.

This clonotype appeared many times. Because the CDR3 is missing its conserved closing phenylalanine or tryptophan, this is likely a read error. The chain joins TRBV19 to TRBJ2-2; D uncertain. Germline CDR1 reads LNHDA; CDR2 reads SQIVND (reference sequence). The CDR3 covers 12 residues. The CDR3 spells CASSHNTRELFV. Here the CDR3 DNA reads TGTGCCAGTAGCCATAACACCCGGGAGCTGTTTGTT.

CDR3 nucleotides: TGTGCCAGTAGTGCCGGAGTGGGACAGAGCTCCTACGAGCAGTACTTC. Protein: CASSAGVGQSSYEQYF. The J gene is TRBJ2-7, the V gene TRBV19; TRBD1 agrees at 7 bases. V lost 5 bases to trimming and J lost 0 bases; unmatched junction nucleotides: 10. CDR3 size: 16 residues. CDR1 LNHDA and CDR2 SQIVND come from the germline V gene (reference sequence).